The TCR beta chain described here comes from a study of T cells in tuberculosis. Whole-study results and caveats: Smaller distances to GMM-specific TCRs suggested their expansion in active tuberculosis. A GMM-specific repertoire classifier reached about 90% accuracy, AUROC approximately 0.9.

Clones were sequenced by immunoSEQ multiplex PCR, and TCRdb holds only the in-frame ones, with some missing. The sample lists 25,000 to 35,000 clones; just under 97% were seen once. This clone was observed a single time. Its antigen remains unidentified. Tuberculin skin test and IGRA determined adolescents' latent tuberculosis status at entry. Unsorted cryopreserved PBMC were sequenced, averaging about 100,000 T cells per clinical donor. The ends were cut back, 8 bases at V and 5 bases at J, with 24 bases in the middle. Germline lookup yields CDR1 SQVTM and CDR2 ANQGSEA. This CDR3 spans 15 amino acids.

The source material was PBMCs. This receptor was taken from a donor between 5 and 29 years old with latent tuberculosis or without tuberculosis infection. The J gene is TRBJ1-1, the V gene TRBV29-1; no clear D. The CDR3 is CSFRQAGEGWTEAFF. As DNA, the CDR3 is TGCAGCTTTCGGCAGGCCGGGGAGGGCTGGACTGAAGCTTTCTTT. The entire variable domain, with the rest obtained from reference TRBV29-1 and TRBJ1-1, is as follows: SAVISQKPSRDICQRGTSLTIQCQVDSQVTMMFWYRQQPGQSLTLIATANQGSEATYESGFVIDKFPISRPNLTFSTLTVSNMSPEDSSIYLCSFRQAGEGWTEAFFGQGTRLTVV.